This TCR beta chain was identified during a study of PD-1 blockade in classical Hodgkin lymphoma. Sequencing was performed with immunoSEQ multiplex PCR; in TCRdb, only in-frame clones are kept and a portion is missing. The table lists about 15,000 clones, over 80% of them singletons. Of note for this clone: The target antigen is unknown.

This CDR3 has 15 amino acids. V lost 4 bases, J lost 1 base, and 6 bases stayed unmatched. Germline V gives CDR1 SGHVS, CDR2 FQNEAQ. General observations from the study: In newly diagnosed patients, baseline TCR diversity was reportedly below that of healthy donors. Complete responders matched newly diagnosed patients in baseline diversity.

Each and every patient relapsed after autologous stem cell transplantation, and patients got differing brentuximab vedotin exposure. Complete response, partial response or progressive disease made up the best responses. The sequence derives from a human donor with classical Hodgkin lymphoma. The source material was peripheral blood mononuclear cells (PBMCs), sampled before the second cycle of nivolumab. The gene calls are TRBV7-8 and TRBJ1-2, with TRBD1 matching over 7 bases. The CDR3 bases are TGTGCCAGCAGCTGGGACAGTCTAATTAACTATGGCTACACCTTC. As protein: CASSWDSLINYGYTF.